What follows describes a single TCR beta chain. As processed by the authors: Reference gene primers were amplified, and this amplification served to estimate nucleated cell counts. The repertoire was sequenced with immunoSEQ multiplex PCR; TCRdb's copy has only in-frame clones and lacks some. D and trimming were read from the DNA, whereas the V and J calls and clone size are those reported in that table. The sample has roughly 68,000 clones; 85% to 90% are singletons. This record belongs to a study of blood T cell repertoires in COVID-19. Background on the study: Acute-phase and convalescent COVID-19 samples originated in the United States, Italy and Spain. Sources were T cells, B-cell-depleted T cells, or PBMCs; the material itself was cDNA or gDNA.

The origin of this receptor is a woman between 50 and 59 years old with active COVID-19. The specimen sequenced was peripheral blood.

The CDR3 sequence is CASRSSYEQYF. CDR3 bases: TGTGCCAGCAGGAGCTCCTACGAGCAGTACTTC. The chain recombines TRBV28 with TRBJ2-7; D gene ambiguous. Germline CDR1 is MDHEN and CDR2 is SYDVKM. The CDR3 totals 11 residues. The germline V and J ends were trimmed by 6 bases and 0 bases, with 3 bases remaining between them.